One and the same sample provided the 32 T cell receptor beta chains below, sequenced in a study of blood T cell repertoires in COVID-19. Produced via immunoSEQ multiplex PCR; TCRdb's table is partial and in-frame only. The table records approximately 350,000 clones, 86% of them present only once. Sequencing input: peripheral blood. The receptors originated from a woman in her sixties or seventies with COVID-19, enrolled during active disease.

This clone showed up many times. This chain connects TRBV10-2 to TRBJ2-7, with 7 bases aligning to TRBD2. The J segment lost 6 bases and the V segment lost 8 bases, leaving 10 bases of the junction unmatched. CDR3 size: 13 residues. From germline, CDR1 is WSHSY and CDR2 SAAADI. The CDR3 reads CASAGTTVSEQYF. The DNA of the CDR3 is TGCGCCAGCGCCGGGACTACAGTTAGCGAGCAGTACTTC.

This clone was seen just once. The V and J genes are TRBV19 and TRBJ1-5, with 7 bases aligning to TRBD1. Trimming removed 0 bases from V and 1 base from J; junction bases left unmatched: 9. Germline CDR1 reads LNHDA; CDR2 reads SQIVND (reference sequence). CDR3 length equals 18 residues. The CDR3 spells CASSIDPRTGTSNQPQHF. Here the CDR3 DNA reads TGTGCCAGTAGTATAGATCCGAGGACAGGCACAAGCAATCAGCCCCAGCATTTT.

The chain links TRBV7-3 to TRBJ2-1, with D possibly TRBD1 on 5 matching bases. The CDR3 is 13 residues long. Trimming stripped 8 bases from V and 3 bases from J, with 11 bases between. Germline CDR1 and CDR2: SGHTA and FQGTGA. For the CDR3, the DNA is TGTGCCAGCGCACGTGACAGCTACAATGAGCAGTTCTTC. This sequence encodes CASARDSYNEQFF.

This clone occurred once. The CDR3 DNA is TGTGCCAGCAGTGAATATGAGGGTCAAGGCTATGGCTACACCTTC. This codes for CASSEYEGQGYGYTF. This chain uses TRBV2 with TRBJ1-2; D is unresolved. Germline V gene lookup returns CDR1 SNHLY and CDR2 FYNNEI. The CDR3 spans 15 residues. V lost 2 bases, J lost 4 bases, and 14 bases lay in between. The variable domain in full, completed from reference TRBV2 and TRBJ1-2, reads EPEVTQTPSHQVTQMGQEVILRCVPISNHLYFYWYRQILGQKVEFLVSFYNNEISEKSEIFDDQFSVERPDGSNFTLKIRSTKLEDSAMYFCASSEYEGQGYGYTFGSGTRLTVV.

This chain links TRBV9 with TRBJ2-3; TRBD2 agrees at 11 bases. CDR3 length: 17 amino acids. Losses at the gene ends were 4 bases for V and 7 bases for J; bases not matched to a gene: 14. Germline CDR1 and CDR2: SGDLS and YYNGEE. The CDR3 coding sequence is TGTGCCAGCAGCCCTCGAGGCACTAGCGGGGGACTGAATACGCAGTATTTT. Protein product: CASSPRGTSGGLNTQYF.

The chain employs TRBV3-1 (or the pseudogene TRBV3-2) and TRBJ2-7; D is possibly TRBD2 (5 bases). The germline V gene has CDR1 LGHDT and CDR2 YNNKEL (reference sequence). Trimming shortened V by 1 base and J by 5 bases, and 15 bases separated the two germline ends. This CDR3 contains 15 residues. Here the CDR3 DNA reads TGTGCCAGCAGCCAAGCGGCAGACCCGAGGGACGAGCAGTACTTC. Translated, it gives CASSQAADPRDEQYF.

In this sample, this clone turned up once. The J gene is TRBJ2-7, the V gene TRBV7-2, with 10 bases identical to TRBD2. This CDR3 is built from 15 residues. V lost 3 bases and J lost 4; bases outside the gene matches: 6. Looked up from germline, CDR1 is SGHTA and CDR2 is FQGNSA. CDR3 protein: CASSFIAGGGYEQYF. CDR3 DNA sequence: TGTGCCAGCAGCTTCATAGCGGGGGGAGGTTACGAGCAGTACTTC.

This clone has more than one count but fewer than ten. The chain couples TRBV19 to TRBJ1-5; TRBD1 is a possible D gene (5 bases). The germline V gene encodes CDR1 LNHDA and CDR2 SQIVND (reference sequence). V lost 6 bases and J lost 3, with 6 bases in between. The CDR3 extends over 12 amino acids. CDR3 amino acids: CASSRVNQPQHF. CDR3 bases: TGTGCCAGTAGCAGGGTCAATCAGCCCCAGCATTTT.

A single count supports this clone. The genes are TRBV11-3 and TRBJ2-7; a weak D match, TRBD2 (7 bases). The CDR3 has 19 residues. The germline CDR1 and CDR2 sequences are SGHNT and YENEEA. Trimming pared 2 bases from V and 0 bases from J, leaving 23 bases between. The CDR3 DNA follows: TGTGCCAGCAGCTTAATTCCCAGGGGACTACCCCCCTCCTCCTACGAGCAGTACTTC. This codes for CASSLIPRGLPPSSYEQYF.

The chain joins TRBV15 to TRBJ1-6; D is perhaps TRBD1 (5 bases). This CDR3 is 15 amino acids long. Germline values: CDR1 LNHNV, CDR2 YYDKDF (reference sequence). The V gene lost 1 base and the J gene lost 14 bases, with 18 bases spanning the gap. The CDR3 nucleotides are TGTGCCACCAGCAGAGGCGACAGCTCCTTGGTCACCCTCCACTTT. Protein sequence: CATSRGDSSLVTLHF.

The V and J genes are TRBV7-2 and TRBJ2-2, with 10 nucleotides matching TRBD2. This CDR3 comprises 17 residues. Per the germline V gene, CDR1 is SGHTA and CDR2 is FQGNSA. V shed 8 bases and J 4 bases; nucleotides not matched to a gene: 13. The CDR3 DNA is TGTGCCAGCCCCTTGGGTAGCGGGGGGCCGTTCACCGGGGAGCTGTTTTTT. Translating gives CASPLGSGGPFTGELFF.

This clone showed up just a few times. Other nucleotide sequences from this sample produce the same CDR3. The V call is TRBV19, the J call TRBJ1-5; 9 bases are shared with TRBD1. V lost 5 bases, J lost 2 bases, and 7 bases stayed unmatched. The CDR3 loop spans 16 amino acids. CDR1 LNHDA and CDR2 SQIVND come from the germline V gene (reference sequence). The CDR3 here is CASSPGQGRGNQPQHF. In nucleotides, the CDR3 is TGTGCCAGTAGTCCCGGACAGGGGAGGGGCAATCAGCCCCAGCATTTT.

The rearrangement links TRBV5-6 to TRBJ1-6; TRBD1 aligns across 8 bases. From germline, CDR1 is SGHDT and CDR2 YYEEEE. The CDR3 runs 14 residues. V gave up 5 bases and J gave up 9 bases; unmatched junction bases: 7. CDR3 loop: CASSLPGQASPLHF. CDR3 DNA sequence: TGTGCCAGCAGTTTACCGGGACAGGCTTCACCCCTCCACTTT.

The V and J genes are TRBV18 and TRBJ2-3; maybe TRBD1 (5 bases). The CDR3 length is 12 residues. Trimming removed 5 bases at V and 7 bases at J, with 10 bases between. Germline-derived CDR1 and CDR2 are KGHSH and LQKENI. Written as DNA, the CDR3 is TGTGCCAGCTCAACAGACAGCTATACGCAGTATTTT. Amino acids: CASSTDSYTQYF.

The V and J genes are TRBV19 and TRBJ2-7; D perhaps matches TRBD2 (7 bases). Trimming removed 5 bases at V and 0 bases at J, with 14 bases between. The germline V gene encodes CDR1 LNHDA and CDR2 SQIVND (reference sequence). This CDR3 contains 15 residues. CDR3 coding DNA: TGTGCCAGTAGTGGGGGGGCAGGAGACTCCTACGAGCAGTACTTC. Translating it yields CASSGGAGDSYEQYF.

The rearrangement joins TRBV25-1 to TRBJ2-3; possibly TRBD2 for D (6 bases). Trimming shortened V by 1 base and J by 5 bases, and 7 bases separated the two germline ends. CDR1 MGHDK and CDR2 SYGVNS come from the germline V gene. The length of the CDR3 is 13 residues. CDR3: CASSEWGEDTQYF. CDR3 DNA sequence: TGTGCCAGCAGTGAATGGGGGGAAGATACGCAGTATTTT. Drawing the rest from reference TRBV25-1 and TRBJ2-3, the complete variable domain is EADIYQTPRYLVIGTGKKITLECSQTMGHDKMYWYQQDPGMELHLIHYSYGVNSTEKGDLSSESTVSRIRTEHFPLTLESARPSHTSQYLCASSEWGEDTQYFGPGTRLTVL.

The rearrangement uses TRBV29-1 and TRBJ2-5; 10 bases fit TRBD1. V was clipped by 2 bases and J by 4 bases; unmatched bases: 7. The CDR3 runs to 15 residues. CDR1 SQVTM and CDR2 ANQGSEA come from the germline V gene. The CDR3 DNA is TGCAGCGTTGAACTGGGGACAGGGGTTAGAGAGACCCAGTACTTC. Amino acid sequence: CSVELGTGVRETQYF.

The chain joins TRBV30 to TRBJ2-3; TRBD2 aligns across 11 bases. Trimming removed 5 bases from V and 5 bases from J; junction bases left unmatched: 9. The CDR3 is 15 amino acids. Germline V gene lookup returns CDR1 GTSNPN and CDR2 SVGIG (reference sequence). CDR3 sequence: CAWASTSGVVDTQYF. DNA for the CDR3: TGTGCCTGGGCATCGACTAGCGGGGTAGTAGATACGCAGTATTTT.

This chain joins TRBV3-1 (or the pseudogene TRBV3-2) and TRBJ2-6, with a possible D match to TRBD2 (5 bases). This CDR3 has 17 amino acids. V dropped 3 bases and J dropped 0 bases, with 12 bases sitting between them. Germline V gene sequence: CDR1 LGHDT, CDR2 YNNKEL (reference sequence). The CDR3 nucleotides read TGTGCCAGCAGCCATCAAGTACGGGGCTCTGGGGCCAACGTCCTGACTTTC. Residues: CASSHQVRGSGANVLTF.

CDR3 amino acids: CASSTLVSGGGQPQHF. The CDR3 nucleotides are TGTGCCAGTAGTACCTTAGTATCGGGGGGCGGTCAGCCCCAGCATTTT. The chain has TRBV19 and TRBJ1-5, with TRBD1 as a possible D gene (6 bases). CDR1 and CDR2 from the germline V gene are LNHDA and SQIVND (reference sequence). The V and J ends lost 4 bases and 6 bases respectively, with 19 bases between them. The CDR3 contains 16 residues.

The rearrangement uses TRBV13 and TRBJ1-1; weak D call: TRBD1 (5 bases). This CDR3 comprises 14 residues. Germline V CDR1 and CDR2: PRHDT, FYEKMQ (reference sequence). Trimming removed 5 bases at V and 1 base at J, with 11 bases between. Written as DNA, the CDR3 is TGTGCCAGCAGCCCGGGGGGAGGGAACACTGAAGCTTTCTTT. This codes for CASSPGGGNTEAFF.

This chain joins TRBV19 and TRBJ1-1, with D perhaps matching TRBD1 (6 bases). The V and J ends lost 7 bases and 5 bases respectively, with 17 bases between them. Germline lookup yields CDR1 LNHDA and CDR2 SQIVND (reference sequence). CDR3 size: 14 residues. CDR3 nucleotides: TGTGCCAGTACGAGGGGGACATTGAGTACTGAAGCTTTCTTT. It encodes CASTRGTLSTEAFF.

The V gene is TRBV2, the J gene TRBJ1-4, with TRBD1 matching over 8 bases. Germline V gene data show CDR1 as SNHLY and CDR2 as FYNNEI. V lost 2 bases and J lost 2; bases outside the gene matches: 7. The CDR3 loop spans 17 amino acids. The CDR3 sequence: CASSEPGQAPTNEKLFF. DNA for the CDR3: TGTGCCAGCAGTGAACCGGGACAGGCTCCGACTAATGAAAAACTGTTTTTT.

CDR3 loop: CASSLGQGKETQYF. The CDR3 nucleotides read TGTGCCAGCAGTTTAGGGCAGGGCAAAGAGACCCAGTACTTC. The gene calls are TRBV27 and TRBJ2-5; D is possibly TRBD1 (5 bases). The germline V and J ends were trimmed by 2 bases and 3 bases, with 10 bases remaining between them. Germline V gene sequence: CDR1 MNHEY, CDR2 SMNVEV (reference sequence). The CDR3 has 14 amino acids.

The rearrangement uses TRBV7-9 and TRBJ2-1, with 10 bases aligning to TRBD1. With 4 bases clipped from V and 5 bases from J, the junction kept 8 bases outside the gene matches. Germline assignment: CDR1 SEHNR and CDR2 FQNEAQ (reference sequence). The CDR3 covers 16 residues. The CDR3 protein is CASSSPGQGKNNEQFF. Here the CDR3 DNA reads TGTGCCAGCAGCTCTCCGGGACAGGGGAAGAACAATGAGCAGTTCTTC.

The V gene is TRBV6-5, the J gene TRBJ1-3, with TRBD1 as a possible D gene (6 bases). Germline CDR1 and CDR2: MNHEY and SVGAGI. There are 14 residues in the CDR3. V was clipped by 5 bases and J by 5 bases, with 13 bases between them. CDR3 sequence (DNA): TGTGCCAGCAGTACCGTACAGGGCCGAAACACCATATATTTT. Translation: CASSTVQGRNTIYF.

The chain couples TRBV5-6 to TRBJ2-7; D not resolved. CDR1 SGHDT and CDR2 YYEEEE come from the germline V gene. V was cut by 0 bases and J by 1 base, with 8 bases left in between. The CDR3 length is 14 residues. This CDR3 reads CASSLVASSYEQYF. The CDR3 DNA reads as TGTGCCAGCAGCTTGGTTGCCAGTTCCTACGAGCAGTACTTC.

This clone was found a few times. Other DNA sequences of this sample code for an identical CDR3. This chain links TRBV12-3 or TRBV12-4 with TRBJ1-1; tentative D call: TRBD1 (5 bases). This CDR3 is built from 13 residues. V was shortened by 3 bases and J by 1 base, with 6 bases between the two germline ends. The CDR3 DNA is TGTGCCAGCAGTTTCGGGGGGAACACTGAAGCTTTCTTT. Encoded protein: CASSFGGNTEAFF.

In its sample, this clone was seen once. This chain links TRBV19 with TRBJ1-2; TRBD1 is a possible D gene (6 bases). V lost 7 bases, J lost 1 base, and 13 bases lay in between. The CDR3 extends over 14 amino acids. Germline assignment: CDR1 LNHDA and CDR2 SQIVND (reference sequence). The CDR3 region has the DNA TGTGCCAGTACATCTACAGGGCTTAACTATGGCTACACCTTC. Amino acids: CASTSTGLNYGYTF.

The CDR3 sequence is CASSWDRNTEAFF. The CDR3 DNA reads TGCGCCAGCAGCTGGGACAGAAACACTGAAGCTTTCTTT. V and J are TRBV5-1 and TRBJ1-1, with TRBD1 identical over 7 bases. The germline V gene has CDR1 SGHRS and CDR2 YFSETQ. The V gene end was trimmed by 3 bases and the J gene end by 2 bases; junction bases not matched to a gene: 1. The CDR3 loop spans 13 amino acids.

CDR3: CASSFTGDTVFF. CDR3 sequence (DNA): TGTGCCAGCAGTTTTACCGGTGATACAGTTTTCTTT. V and J are TRBV7-3 and TRBJ1-1, with unresolved D. The V end was cut by 6 bases, the J end by 13 bases, with 18 bases between. CDR1 and CDR2 (germline): SGHTA, FQGTGA. The CDR3 consists of 12 residues.

The chain has TRBV9 and TRBJ1-1; 7 bases line up with TRBD1. J gave up 10 bases and V 4 bases, and 10 bases lay outside the gene matches. The CDR3 is made up of 13 amino acids. Germline V gives CDR1 SGDLS, CDR2 YYNGEE. CDR3 nucleotides: TGTGCCAGCAGCCCGCGAGACAGGGTTGGAGCTTTCTTT. Its translation: CASSPRDRVGAFF.